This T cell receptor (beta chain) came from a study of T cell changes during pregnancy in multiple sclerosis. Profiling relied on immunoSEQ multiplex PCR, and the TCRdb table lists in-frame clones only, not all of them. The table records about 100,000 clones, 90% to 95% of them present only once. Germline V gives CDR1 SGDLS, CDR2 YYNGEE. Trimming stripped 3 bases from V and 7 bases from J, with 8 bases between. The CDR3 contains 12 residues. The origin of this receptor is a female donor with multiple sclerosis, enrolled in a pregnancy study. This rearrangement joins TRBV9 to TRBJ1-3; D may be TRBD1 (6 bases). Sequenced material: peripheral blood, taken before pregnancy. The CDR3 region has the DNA TGTGCCAGCAGCGACAGGGTGAACACCATATATTTT. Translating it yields CASSDRVNTIYF.